This TCR beta chain comes out of a study of technical replicates of blood from several donors. The CDR3 loop spans 15 amino acids. TCRdb's copy holds only in-frame clones and misses some; the assay was immunoSEQ multiplex PCR. This table holds approximately 73,000 clones, roughly 90% found once. Sequences were obtained from T cells isolated from PBMCs. This chain connects TRBV12-2 to TRBJ2-4; the table's TRBD1 call for D was not verified on the DNA. TRBV12-2 is listed as a pseudogene. The TCR originated in a human donor in good health. In DNA, the CDR3 is TGTGCAAGTCGCTTAGGAGGGGGACAGGTCTATATTCAGTACTTC. Translation gives CASRLGGGQVYIQYF.